This is a list of T cell receptor beta chains from one sample in a study of T cell responses to AZD1222 COVID-19 vaccine. The protocol was immunoSEQ multiplex PCR, while the TCRdb copy is restricted to in-frame clones and leaves out a portion. The table shows about 150,000 clones, with around 85% occurring only once. The specimen was peripheral blood, collected 28 days after the second AZD1222 dose. These receptors were taken from an adult who received the AZD1222 COVID-19 vaccine. CDR3s include the opening cysteine and the closing phenylalanine or tryptophan. The D gene is left open where the match is weak.

d_gene	j_gene	v_gene	CDR3nt	CDR3aa
NA	TRBJ1-1	TRBV6-5	TGTGCCAGCAGTACGGACTTGGCAGGCGAAGCTTTCTTT	CASSTDLAGEAFF
NA	TRBJ1-1	TRBV12-3/TRBV12-4	TGTGCCAGCAGTTTGTGGAGTGAAGCTTTCTTT	CASSLWSEAFF
TRBD2	TRBJ2-5	TRBV5-1	TGCGCCAGCAGCTACTCGACTAGCGGGGGGATACAAGAGACCCAGTACTTC	CASSYSTSGGIQETQYF
TRBD2	TRBJ2-7	TRBV9	TGTGCCAGCAGCACCTCCCCGGGGGGGCCCTACGAGCAGTACTTC	CASSTSPGGPYEQYF
NA	TRBJ2-7	TRBV7-9	TGTGCCAGCAGCGCCGGCGGTGGCGAGCAGTACTTC	CASSAGGGEQYF
NA	TRBJ2-3	TRBV7-9	TGTGCCAGCACCACCACAGGTTCTAGGACAGATACGCAGTATTTT	CASTTTGSRTDTQYF
NA	TRBJ1-5	TRBV6-5	TGTGCCAGCAGAGACACGCGCGGTCAGCCCCAGCATTTT	CASRDTRGQPQHF
TRBD1	TRBJ1-5	TRBV19	TGTGCCAGTAAAAGGGGAACAGGGGGCAATCAGCCCCAGCATTTT	CASKRGTGGNQPQHF
NA	TRBJ1-3	TRBV7-9	TGTGCCAGCAGCTTGGGGCTTGGGAGCTCTGGAAACACCATATATTTT	CASSLGLGSSGNTIYF
TRBD1	TRBJ2-3	TRBV6-5	TGTGCCAGCAGTACCAGGACAGGGGTTCAAGATACGCAGTATTTT	CASSTRTGVQDTQYF
TRBD1	TRBJ2-7	TRBV7-9	TGTGCCAGCAGCCCACCGGTAGGGACAGGGGGGACCTACGAGCAGTACTTC	CASSPPVGTGGTYEQYF